The clone carrying this TCR beta chain has only a few counts. The source of the sample is a study of blood T cell repertoires in COVID-19. Study summary: The United States, Italy and Spain were the sources of the acute and convalescent COVID-19 samples. PBMCs, B-cell-depleted T cells, or T cells were the source of the cDNA or gDNA that made up the material.

Source study methods: Estimates of nucleated cell counts were drawn from the amplification of reference gene primers. Sequencing used immunoSEQ multiplex PCR; TCRdb keeps in-frame clones, though not all of them. The V and J calls and clone size were taken over from that table, and D and trimming were inferred from the DNA. The table includes about 230,000 clones, more than 65% detected once. CDR1 is SGHAT and CDR2 is FQNNGV in the germline V gene. Deletions cut 3 bases from V and 3 bases from J, with 8 bases between. The CDR3 runs to 13 residues. This chain links TRBV11-2 with TRBJ1-2, with unresolved D. The sequence was collected from a man aged 45 to 65 with active or convalescent COVID-19. Input material: peripheral blood. The CDR3 DNA reads TGTGCCAGCAGCTTTGCGGGGTACTATGGCTACACCTTC. Translation gives CASSFAGYYGYTF.